One sample yielded the 18 T cell receptor beta chains listed below, sequenced in a study of immune cell composition in non-small cell lung cancer. Normal lung was taken at the farthest possible site, at least 3 cm from tumour. Generated by immunoSEQ multiplex PCR, the TCRdb table keeps only in-frame clones and is missing some. The profile shows thousands of clones, less than 85% of them singletons. Sequencing was done on a sample of non-adjacent lung tissue. These receptors were collected from a human donor with non-small cell lung cancer.

The chain recombines TRBV30 with TRBJ2-1, with D maybe TRBD1 (6 bases). Trimming cost V 5 bases and J 9 bases, with 14 bases left between them. The CDR3 length is 12 residues. CDR1 and CDR2 (germline): GTSNPN, SVGIG (reference sequence). The CDR3 DNA reads as TGTGCCTGGGGGGACATGTATAGTGAGCAGTTCTTC. It yields the protein CAWGDMYSEQFF.

The chain links TRBV5-1 to TRBJ2-5, with 11 nucleotides matching TRBD2. Germline CDR1 SGHRS, CDR2 YFSETQ. This CDR3 contains 15 residues. The V segment lost 4 bases and the J segment 5 bases; nucleotides outside the gene matches: 7. Written as DNA, the CDR3 is TGCGCCAGCAGCGGAGGACTAGCGGGCCGTGAGACCCAGTACTTC. Residues: CASSGGLAGRETQYF.

This chain uses TRBV6-5 with TRBJ1-2; 8 bases align to TRBD1. V shed 2 bases and J 2 bases; nucleotides not matched to a gene: 7. In germline, CDR1 is MNHEY, CDR2 SVGAGI. The CDR3 totals 16 residues. The CDR3 loop is CASSYPLGTGNYGYTF. The CDR3 DNA sequence: TGTGCCAGCAGTTACCCCCTGGGGACAGGCAACTATGGCTACACCTTC.

This rearrangement joins TRBV6-1 to TRBJ2-2, with D possibly being TRBD2 (6 bases). CDR3 length: 14 residues. Trimming left V 8 bases short and J 4 bases short, with 14 bases between. Looked up from germline, CDR1 is MNHNS and CDR2 is SASEGT. The CDR3: CASGTSRGTGELFF. The CDR3 nucleotides read TGTGCCAGCGGGACTTCGCGGGGCACCGGGGAGCTGTTTTTT.

This clone showed up just once. The gene calls are TRBV6-5 and TRBJ1-1; D unclear. Per germline, CDR1 MNHEY and CDR2 SVGAGI. This CDR3 spans 13 amino acids. The germline V and J ends were trimmed by 6 bases and 1 base, with 9 bases remaining between them. The CDR3 is CASRTTQNTEAFF. In nucleotides, the CDR3 is TGTGCCAGCAGAACCACTCAGAACACTGAAGCTTTCTTT.

The chain carries TRBV6-5 and TRBJ2-7, with 8 bases lining up with TRBD2. The CDR3 sequence is 14 residues long. CDR1 MNHEY and CDR2 SVGAGI come from the germline V gene. Germline trimming cut 6 bases from V and 1 base from J; bases unmatched to any gene: 5. The CDR3 bases are TGTGCCAGCAGATTAAGCGGGGGATCCTACGAGCAGTACTTC. Translation: CASRLSGGSYEQYF.

The chain links TRBV6-5 to TRBJ1-1; TRBD1 is a possible D gene (5 bases). Looked up from germline, CDR1 is MNHEY and CDR2 is SVGAGI. This CDR3 is built from 15 residues. Trimming removed 0 bases at V and 6 bases at J, with 14 bases between. DNA for the CDR3: TGTGCCAGCAGTTACTCGGACGGGGGGGACGCTGAAGCTTTCTTT. This codes for CASSYSDGGDAEAFF.

This chain joins TRBV6-1 and TRBJ1-2, with 10 bases that match TRBD1. CDR1 and CDR2 (germline): MNHNS, SASEGT. The CDR3 extends over 14 amino acids. Germline trimming cut 5 bases from V and 7 bases from J; bases unmatched to any gene: 7. The CDR3 nucleotides are TGTGCCAGCAGTAGGACAGGGGGGGGCTCTGGCTACACCTTC. It specifies CASSRTGGGSGYTF.

This clone was picked up a small number of times. The V and J genes are TRBV2 and TRBJ2-3; TRBD1 matches at 7 bases. J was trimmed by 4 bases and V by 7 bases; bases with no gene match: 5. Germline values: CDR1 SNHLY, CDR2 FYNNEI. The CDR3 is made up of 13 amino acids. CDR3 in amino acids: CASTGQPPDTQYF. The CDR3, as DNA: TGTGCCAGCACGGGACAGCCCCCAGATACGCAGTATTTT.

The chain links TRBV7-9 to TRBJ2-7; 7 bases match TRBD1. Trimming at V came to 5 bases and at J to 4 bases, leaving 5 bases not matched to a gene. Germline-derived CDR1 and CDR2 are SEHNR and FQNEAQ (reference sequence). There are 13 residues in the CDR3. The CDR3, as DNA: TGTGCCAGCAGCACCTCGACAGGGTACGAGCAGTACTTC. Translated: CASSTSTGYEQYF.

This chain uses TRBV4-2 with TRBJ2-3; 7 nucleotides line up with TRBD1. J lost 4 bases, V lost 1 base, and 5 bases had no gene match. The CDR3 extends over 15 amino acids. The germline CDR1 and CDR2 sequences are LGHNA and YNFKEQ. CDR3 sequence (DNA): TGTGCCAGCAGCCAAGCCGAGGGGGCATCAGATACGCAGTATTTT. It is translated as CASSQAEGASDTQYF.

The CDR3 is CASSLAGGAGVAYEQYF. As DNA, the CDR3 is TGTGCCAGCAGCTTGGCCGGAGGAGCGGGCGTTGCCTACGAGCAGTACTTC. The J gene is TRBJ2-7, the V gene TRBV5-5; D might be TRBD2 (6 bases). Germline assignment: CDR1 SGHKS and CDR2 YYEKEE (reference sequence). The germline V and J ends were trimmed by 0 bases and 2 bases, with 18 bases remaining between them. The CDR3 is 17 amino acids.

A few counts support this clone. V gene TRBV5-1 combines with J gene TRBJ2-7, with 8 bases aligning to TRBD2. The CDR3 covers 14 residues. V shed 5 bases, J shed 3 bases, and the junction held 7 bases outside the gene matches. Germline-derived CDR1 and CDR2 are SGHRS and YFSETQ. CDR3 in DNA: TGCGCCAGCAGGCGACTAGCGAGCAACTACGAGCAGTACTTC. Its translation is CASRRLASNYEQYF.

This clone is large in the sample. This chain uses TRBV9 with TRBJ2-2, with TRBD2 matching 13 bases. V shed 2 bases, J shed 6 bases, and the junction held 10 bases outside the gene matches. The CDR3 is made up of 18 amino acids. Germline loops: CDR1 SGDLS, CDR2 YYNGEE. The CDR3 DNA sequence: TGTGCCAGCAGCGTCAACCCCCTAACTAGCGGGGGGGCCGGGGAGCTGTTTTTT. Translating gives CASSVNPLTSGGAGELFF.

J is TRBJ2-7 and V is TRBV5-6; 7 bases fit TRBD1. CDR1 is SGHDT, CDR2 YYEEEE, per germline. The CDR3 has 16 residues. V lost 3 bases and J lost 4; bases outside the gene matches: 13. The CDR3 sequence: CASSSANRGLGYEQYF. The CDR3 DNA sequence: TGTGCCAGCAGCTCGGCCAACAGGGGCCTAGGGTACGAGCAGTACTTC.

This chain uses TRBV27 with TRBJ2-7, with D tentatively TRBD1 (5 bases). The germline V gene encodes CDR1 MNHEY and CDR2 SMNVEV (reference sequence). Trimming took 4 bases from V and 7 from J, leaving 8 bases between them. There are 11 residues in the CDR3. The CDR3 region is CASSSYREQYF. CDR3 bases: TGTGCCAGCAGTTCCTACAGGGAGCAGTACTTC.

The V gene is TRBV10-2, the J gene TRBJ1-5; D is unclear. V dropped 3 bases and J dropped 11 bases, with 14 bases sitting between them. Germline V gene data show CDR1 as WSHSY and CDR2 as SAAADI. There are 13 residues in the CDR3. The CDR3 is CASSDSRRGAQHF. In DNA form, the CDR3 reads TGCGCCAGCAGTGACTCCCGGCGAGGAGCCCAGCATTTT.

The chain has TRBV28 and TRBJ2-7; D possibly corresponds to TRBD1 (6 bases). Between the trimmed V and J ends, which lost 3 bases and 2 bases, there was a span of 20 bases. CDR1 and CDR2 from the germline V gene are MDHEN and SYDVKM. The CDR3 sequence is 17 residues long. The CDR3 bases are TGTGCCAGCAGTTTGGTCTTAGGACAGCTCAGTCCCTACGAGCAGTACTTC. It codes for CASSLVLGQLSPYEQYF. The entire variable domain, with the rest obtained from reference TRBV28 and TRBJ2-7, is as follows: DVKVTQSSRYLVKRTGEKVFLECVQDMDHENMFWYRQDPGLGLRLIYFSYDVKMKEKGDIPEGYSVSREKKERFSLILESASTNQTSMYLCASSLVLGQLSPYEQYFGPGTRLTVT.